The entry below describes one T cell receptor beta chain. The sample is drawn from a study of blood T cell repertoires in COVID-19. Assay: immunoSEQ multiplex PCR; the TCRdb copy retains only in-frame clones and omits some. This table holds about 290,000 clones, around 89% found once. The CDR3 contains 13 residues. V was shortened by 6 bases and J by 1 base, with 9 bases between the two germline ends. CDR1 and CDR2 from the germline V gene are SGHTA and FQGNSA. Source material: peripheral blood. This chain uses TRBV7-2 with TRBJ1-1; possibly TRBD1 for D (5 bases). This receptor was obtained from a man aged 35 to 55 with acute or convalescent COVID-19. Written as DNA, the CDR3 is TGTGCCAGCAGATTCCAGGGGAACACTGAAGCTTTCTTT. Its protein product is CASRFQGNTEAFF.